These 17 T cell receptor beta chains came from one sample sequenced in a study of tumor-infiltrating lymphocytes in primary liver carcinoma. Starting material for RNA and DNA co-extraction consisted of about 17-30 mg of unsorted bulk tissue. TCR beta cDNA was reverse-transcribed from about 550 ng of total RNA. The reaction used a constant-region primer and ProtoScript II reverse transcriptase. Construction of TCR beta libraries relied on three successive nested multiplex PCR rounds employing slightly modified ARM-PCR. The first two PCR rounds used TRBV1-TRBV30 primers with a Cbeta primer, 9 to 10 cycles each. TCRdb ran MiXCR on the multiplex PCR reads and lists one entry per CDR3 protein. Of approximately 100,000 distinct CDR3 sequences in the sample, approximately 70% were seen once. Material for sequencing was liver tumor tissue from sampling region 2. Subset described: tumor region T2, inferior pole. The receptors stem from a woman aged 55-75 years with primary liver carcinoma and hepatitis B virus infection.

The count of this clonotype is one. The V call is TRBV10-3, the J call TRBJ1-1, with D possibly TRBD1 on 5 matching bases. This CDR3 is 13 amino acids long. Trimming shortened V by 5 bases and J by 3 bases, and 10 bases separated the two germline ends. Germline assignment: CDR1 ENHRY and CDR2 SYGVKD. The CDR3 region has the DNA TGTGCCATCAGTAGGACACCTTACACTGAAGCTTTCTTT. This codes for CAISRTPYTEAFF.

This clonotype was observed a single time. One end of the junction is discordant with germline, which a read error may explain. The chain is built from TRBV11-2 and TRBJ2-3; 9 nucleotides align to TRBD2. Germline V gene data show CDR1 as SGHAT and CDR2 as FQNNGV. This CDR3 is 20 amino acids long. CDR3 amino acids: CVSCLDLSGLAGEGIDMQYF. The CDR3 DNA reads TGTGTCAGCTGCTTAGATCTAAGTGGGTTAGCGGGAGAAGGGATAGATATGCAGTATTTT.

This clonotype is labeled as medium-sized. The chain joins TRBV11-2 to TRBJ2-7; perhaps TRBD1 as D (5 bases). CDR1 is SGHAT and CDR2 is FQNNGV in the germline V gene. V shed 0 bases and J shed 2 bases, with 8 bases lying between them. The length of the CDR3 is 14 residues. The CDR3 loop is CASSLDRATYEQYF. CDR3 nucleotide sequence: TGTGCCAGCAGCTTAGACAGGGCGACCTACGAGCAGTACTTC.

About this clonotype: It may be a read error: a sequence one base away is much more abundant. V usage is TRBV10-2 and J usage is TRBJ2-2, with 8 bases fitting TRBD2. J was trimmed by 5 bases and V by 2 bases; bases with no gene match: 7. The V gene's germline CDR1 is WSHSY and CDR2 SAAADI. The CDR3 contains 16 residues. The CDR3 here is CASSEGPSGRTGELFF. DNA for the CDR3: TGCGCCAGCAGTGAGGGTCCCAGCGGGAGAACCGGGGAGCTGTTTTTT.

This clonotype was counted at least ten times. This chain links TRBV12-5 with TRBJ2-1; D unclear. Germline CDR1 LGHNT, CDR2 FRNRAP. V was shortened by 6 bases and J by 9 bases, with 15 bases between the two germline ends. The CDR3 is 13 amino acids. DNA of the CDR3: TGTGCTAGTGGCCTCAAGCTAAATGGTGAGCAGTTCTTC. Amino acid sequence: CASGLKLNGEQFF.

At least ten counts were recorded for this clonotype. The CDR3 coding sequence is TGTGCCAGCAGAAAGATCCAGGGGATTGCGCAGTATTTT. Its translation is CASRKIQGIAQYF. The chain combines TRBV5-8 with TRBJ2-3; D is perhaps TRBD1 (6 bases). From germline, CDR1 is SGHTS and CDR2 YDEGEE. The length of the CDR3 is 13 residues. Trimming pared 5 bases from V and 10 bases from J, leaving 17 bases between.

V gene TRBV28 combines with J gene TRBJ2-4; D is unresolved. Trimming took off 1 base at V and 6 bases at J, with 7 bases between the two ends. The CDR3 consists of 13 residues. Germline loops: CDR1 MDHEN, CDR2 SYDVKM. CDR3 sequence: CASSLSGLNIQYF. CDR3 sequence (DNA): TGTGCCAGCAGTTTATCGGGCTTAAACATTCAGTACTTC. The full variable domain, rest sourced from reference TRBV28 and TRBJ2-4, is DVKVTQSSRYLVKRTGEKVFLECVQDMDHENMFWYRQDPGLGLRLIYFSYDVKMKEKGDIPEGYSVSREKKERFSLILESASTNQTSMYLCASSLSGLNIQYFGAGTRLSVL.

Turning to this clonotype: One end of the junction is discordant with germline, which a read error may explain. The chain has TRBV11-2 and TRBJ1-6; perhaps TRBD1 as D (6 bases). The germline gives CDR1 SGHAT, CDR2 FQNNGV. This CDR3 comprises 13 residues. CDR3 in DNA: TGTGCCAGCAACTTAGCCCTGGACAGTCCGTTACAGTTT. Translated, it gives CASNLALDSPLQF.

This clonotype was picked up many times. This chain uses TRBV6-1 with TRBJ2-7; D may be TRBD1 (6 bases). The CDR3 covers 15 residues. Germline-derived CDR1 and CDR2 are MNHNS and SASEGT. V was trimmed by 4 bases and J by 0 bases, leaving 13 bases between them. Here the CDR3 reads CASSAPDRASYEQYF. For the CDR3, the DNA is TGTGCCAGCAGTGCTCCGGACAGAGCCTCCTACGAGCAGTACTTC.

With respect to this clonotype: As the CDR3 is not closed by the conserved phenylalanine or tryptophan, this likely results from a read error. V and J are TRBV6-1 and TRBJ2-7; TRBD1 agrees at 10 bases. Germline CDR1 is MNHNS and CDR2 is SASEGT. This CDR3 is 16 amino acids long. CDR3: CVSSGQDRGLRYEQYL. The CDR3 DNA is TGTGTCAGCAGTGGCCAAGACAGGGGGCTGCGTTACGAGCAGTACTTA.

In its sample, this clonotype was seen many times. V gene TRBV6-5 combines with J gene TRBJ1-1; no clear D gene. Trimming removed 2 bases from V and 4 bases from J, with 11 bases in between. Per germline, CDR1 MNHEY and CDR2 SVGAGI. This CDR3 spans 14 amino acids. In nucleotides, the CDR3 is TGTGCCAGCAGTTACAGGGCCCTACCCACTGAAGCTTTCTTT. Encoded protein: CASSYRALPTEAFF.

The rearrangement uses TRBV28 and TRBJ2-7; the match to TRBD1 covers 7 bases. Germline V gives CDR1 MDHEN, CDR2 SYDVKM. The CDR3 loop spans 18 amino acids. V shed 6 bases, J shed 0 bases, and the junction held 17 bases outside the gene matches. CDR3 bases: TGTGCCAGCAGCCCTCAGATGAGGGGGCGGACAAGCTCCTACGAGCAGTACTTC. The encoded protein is CASSPQMRGRTSSYEQYF.

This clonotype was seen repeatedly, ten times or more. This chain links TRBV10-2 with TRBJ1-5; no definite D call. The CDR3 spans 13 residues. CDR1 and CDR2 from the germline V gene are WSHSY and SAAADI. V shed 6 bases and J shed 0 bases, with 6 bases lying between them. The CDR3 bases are TGCGCCAGCAGGCAGTATAGCAATCAGCCCCAGCATTTT. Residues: CASRQYSNQPQHF.

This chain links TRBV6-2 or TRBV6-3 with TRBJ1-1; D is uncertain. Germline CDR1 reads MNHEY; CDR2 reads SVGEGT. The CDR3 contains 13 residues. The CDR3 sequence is CNSSSQMNTEAFF. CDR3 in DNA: TGTAACAGCAGTTCCCAGATGAACACTGAAGCTTTCTTT.

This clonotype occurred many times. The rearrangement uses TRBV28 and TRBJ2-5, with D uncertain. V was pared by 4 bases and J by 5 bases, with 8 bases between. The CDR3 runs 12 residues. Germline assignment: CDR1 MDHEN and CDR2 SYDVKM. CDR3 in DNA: TGTGCCAGCAGTTACAATTCGGAGACCCAGTACTTC. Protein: CASSYNSETQYF.

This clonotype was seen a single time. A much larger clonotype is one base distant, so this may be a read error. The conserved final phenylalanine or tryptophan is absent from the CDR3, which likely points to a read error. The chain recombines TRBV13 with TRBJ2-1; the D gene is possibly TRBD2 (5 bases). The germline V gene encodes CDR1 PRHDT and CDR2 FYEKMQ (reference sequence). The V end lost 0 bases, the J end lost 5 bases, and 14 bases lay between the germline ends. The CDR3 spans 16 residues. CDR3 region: CASSLGTGNWDNEQFI. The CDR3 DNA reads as TGTGCCAGCAGCTTAGGAACGGGGAATTGGGACAATGAGCAGTTCATC.

Here the CDR3 reads CANSPGLTTCEQYF. CDR3 bases: TGTGCCAACAGCCCGGGACTCACTACCTGCGAGCAGTACTTC. The chain employs TRBV6-2 or TRBV6-3 and TRBJ2-7; TRBD2 might be the D (6 bases). This CDR3 contains 14 residues. Germline V lookup: CDR1 MNHEY, CDR2 SVGEGT. V was cut by 10 bases and J by 6 bases, with 22 bases left in between.